One and the same sample provided the 9 T cell receptor beta chains below, sequenced in a study of cytomegalovirus exposure and HLA in healthy donors. With 60 Vbeta and 13 Jbeta primers, the PCR was carried out. Clones were sequenced by immunoSEQ multiplex PCR, and TCRdb holds only the in-frame ones, with some missing. Of 45,000 to 60,000 clones listed, approximately 65% were seen once; the top ten hold around 5.9%. The sample taken for sequencing was PBMCs. The receptors stem from a man aged 30 to 45 in good health and CMV-seronegative.

The J gene is TRBJ1-2, the V gene TRBV19; D is ambiguous. The germline V and J ends were trimmed by 7 bases and 8 bases, with 11 bases remaining between them. CDR1 is LNHDA, CDR2 SQIVND, per germline (reference sequence). The CDR3 sequence is 11 residues long. The DNA for the CDR3 is TGTGCCAGTATCGCAGCGGCGGGCTACACCTTC. Translation gives CASIAAAGYTF.

This rearrangement joins TRBV27 to TRBJ1-3; D remains unclear. Germline V lookup: CDR1 MNHEY, CDR2 SMNVEV (reference sequence). CDR3 size: 13 residues. V was pared by 4 bases and J by 4 bases, with 8 bases between. The DNA of the CDR3 is TGTGCCAGCAGTTCTACGGGAGGAAACACCATATATTTT. Encoded protein: CASSSTGGNTIYF.

The chain combines TRBV30 with TRBJ2-2; D not certain. This CDR3 contains 12 residues. V lost 3 bases to trimming and J lost 3 bases, with 5 bases between them. Germline-derived CDR1 and CDR2 are GTSNPN and SVGIG (reference sequence). CDR3 loop: CAWSLYTGELFF. CDR3 DNA: TGTGCCTGGAGCCTTTACACCGGGGAGCTGTTTTTT.

This chain uses TRBV2 with TRBJ2-7; 11 nucleotides line up with TRBD2. Germline-derived CDR1 and CDR2 are SNHLY and FYNNEI. CDR3 length: 16 residues. The V gene end was trimmed by 1 base and the J gene end by 9 bases; junction bases not matched to a gene: 11. Written as DNA, the CDR3 is TGTGCCAGCAGTGAAGTGGTACTAGCGGGAGTCGAAGTGCAGTACTTC. Its translation: CASSEVVLAGVEVQYF.

The rearrangement joins TRBV27 to TRBJ2-7; 12 bases match TRBD2. The CDR3 has 18 amino acids. With 4 bases clipped from V and 3 bases from J, the junction kept 13 bases outside the gene matches. The germline V gene encodes CDR1 MNHEY and CDR2 SMNVEV (reference sequence). The CDR3 here is CASSSRKTSGRLGYEQYF. The CDR3 DNA reads TGTGCCAGCAGTTCTAGGAAGACTAGCGGGAGATTGGGCTACGAGCAGTACTTC.

For the CDR3, the DNA is TGTGCCAGCAGCTTTAGCAGTGGCACTGAAGCTTTCTTT. This sequence encodes CASSFSSGTEAFF. The chain recombines TRBV7-2 with TRBJ1-1, with D uncertain. The CDR3 contains 13 residues. Germline-derived CDR1 and CDR2 are SGHTA and FQGNSA. Trimming removed 3 bases at V and 4 bases at J, with 9 bases between.

This clone is labeled medium-sized. J is TRBJ1-1 and V is TRBV10-3; D is possibly TRBD1 (5 bases). The CDR3 is made up of 13 amino acids. V gave up 6 bases and J gave up 4 bases, with 12 bases separating them. The germline V gene encodes CDR1 ENHRY and CDR2 SYGVKD. The CDR3 protein is CAISSVGATEAFF. In DNA form, the CDR3 reads TGTGCCATCAGCTCAGTAGGGGCCACTGAAGCTTTCTTT.

This clone was seen a handful of times. The J gene is TRBJ1-1, the V gene TRBV6-5; TRBD1 aligns across 7 bases. The CDR3 has 13 residues. J lost 2 bases, V lost 7 bases, and 4 bases had no gene match. The germline V gene encodes CDR1 MNHEY and CDR2 SVGAGI. For the CDR3, the DNA is TGTGCCAGCACTCGACAGGGTAACACTGAAGCTTTCTTT. This gives the protein CASTRQGNTEAFF.

The V gene is TRBV6-5, the J gene TRBJ2-3, with 8 bases fitting TRBD2. Trimming took 4 bases from V and 3 from J; bases not matched to a gene: 6. Germline-derived CDR1 and CDR2 are MNHEY and SVGAGI. The CDR3 covers 15 residues. CDR3 in DNA: TGTGCCAGCAGTTCCCCGGGAGGGCCTACAGATACGCAGTATTTT. Protein sequence: CASSSPGGPTDTQYF.